These 32 T cell receptor beta chains came from one sample sequenced in a study of control samples from healthy donors and cancer patients. The protocol was immunoSEQ multiplex PCR, while the TCRdb copy is restricted to in-frame clones and leaves out a portion. Of some 160,000 clones listed, 92% are singletons. Sequencing was performed on blood. The source is a woman aged 25-40 years in good health.

The CDR3 DNA sequence: TGTGCCAGCGCGCTAACAGGAGCTGACACCGGGGAGCTGTTTTTT. It is translated as CASALTGADTGELFF. This chain uses TRBV2 with TRBJ2-2; a possible D gene is TRBD1 (5 bases). The CDR3 extends over 15 amino acids. Germline V gene sequence: CDR1 SNHLY, CDR2 FYNNEI. Deletions cut 8 bases from V and 3 bases from J, with 16 bases between.

The rearrangement joins TRBV5-1 to TRBJ2-7; D is possibly TRBD1 or TRBD2 (5 bases each). The germline CDR1 and CDR2 sequences are SGHRS and YFSETQ. CDR3 length equals 14 residues. V shed 8 bases and J shed 1 base, with 16 bases lying between them. CDR3 nucleotides: TGCGCCAGTGCCCGGGACCGCACGTCCTACGAGCAGTACTTC. Amino acid sequence: CASARDRTSYEQYF.

This sequence joins TRBV7-9 and TRBJ1-1; possible D gene TRBD1, 5 bases. The CDR3 loop spans 16 amino acids. Looked up from germline, CDR1 is SEHNR and CDR2 is FQNEAQ (reference sequence). Deletions cut 5 bases from V and 7 bases from J, with 23 bases between. This chain's CDR3 is CASSPTNRPRPYEAFF. The CDR3, as DNA: TGTGCCAGCAGCCCCACGAACAGGCCACGACCTTATGAAGCTTTCTTT.

This sequence joins TRBV11-3 and TRBJ2-2, with D unresolved. CDR1 is SGHNT and CDR2 is YENEEA in the germline V gene. Trimming removed 6 bases at V and 6 bases at J, with 11 bases between. There are 13 residues in the CDR3. The chain's CDR3 is CASSTGLAGELFF. In DNA form, the CDR3 reads TGTGCCAGCAGTACCGGGTTGGCCGGGGAGCTGTTTTTT.

This clone showed up just once. The V call is TRBV18, the J call TRBJ1-1, with unresolved D. This CDR3 is built from 13 residues. The V and J ends lost 2 bases and 5 bases respectively, with 9 bases between them. The germline V gene encodes CDR1 KGHSH and CDR2 LQKENI. Here the CDR3 reads CASSPGERTEAFF. The CDR3 nucleotides are TGTGCCAGCTCACCAGGGGAAAGGACTGAAGCTTTCTTT.

The chain is built from TRBV19 and TRBJ2-7; the D is unclear. Per the germline V gene, CDR1 is LNHDA and CDR2 is SQIVND (reference sequence). V was clipped by 3 bases and J by 4 bases, with 13 bases between them. The CDR3 spans 14 residues. Here the CDR3 reads CASSIGRTGYEQYF. The CDR3 coding sequence is TGTGCCAGTAGTATCGGTAGGACCGGTTACGAGCAGTACTTC.

This chain joins TRBV28 and TRBJ2-2; TRBD1 matches at 8 bases. Germline lookup yields CDR1 MDHEN and CDR2 SYDVKM. With V trimmed by 5 bases and J by 3 bases, 8 bases remained unmatched. This CDR3 is built from 16 residues. The CDR3 loop reads CASSLRTGWDTGELFF. For the CDR3, the DNA is TGTGCCAGCAGTCTTAGGACAGGGTGGGACACCGGGGAGCTGTTTTTT.

The rearrangement uses TRBV28 and TRBJ1-2; D is possibly TRBD1 (6 bases). This CDR3 region has 14 residues. CDR1 and CDR2 (germline): MDHEN, SYDVKM. Trimming cost V 6 bases and J 7 bases, with 18 bases left between them. The DNA for the CDR3 is TGTGCCAGCAGCCAAACAGGGAGAGGGATTGGCTACACCTTC. Protein product: CASSQTGRGIGYTF.

The chain is built from TRBV5-1 and TRBJ2-2; TRBD1 might be the D (6 bases). The CDR3 runs 16 residues. V lost 2 bases and J 5 bases, leaving 16 bases between the germline ends. Germline CDR1 reads SGHRS; CDR2 reads YFSETQ. Written as DNA, the CDR3 is TGCGCCAGCAGCTTTCCGATAGTACAGGGTACCGGGGAGCTGTTTTTT. It yields the protein CASSFPIVQGTGELFF.

The chain carries TRBV5-1 and TRBJ1-1, with D possibly TRBD1 on 6 matching bases. This CDR3 comprises 17 residues. Trimming took off 1 base at V and 1 base at J, with 17 bases between the two ends. Germline V lookup: CDR1 SGHRS, CDR2 YFSETQ. This CDR3 reads CASSLSWGGTPNTEAFF. CDR3 coding DNA: TGCGCCAGCAGCTTGTCCTGGGGGGGGACACCGAACACTGAAGCTTTCTTT.

The chain links TRBV29-1 to TRBJ1-1; D possibly corresponds to TRBD1 (6 bases). Trimming stripped 4 bases from V and 3 bases from J, with 9 bases between. Germline V lookup: CDR1 SQVTM, CDR2 ANQGSEA. CDR3 length: 12 amino acids. CDR3 region: CSVGTGHTEAFF. The DNA of the CDR3 is TGCAGCGTTGGTACAGGGCACACTGAAGCTTTCTTT.

This clone has just one count. V usage is TRBV9 and J usage is TRBJ2-7, with D hard to call. Germline values: CDR1 SGDLS, CDR2 YYNGEE. The CDR3 runs 13 residues. V was pared by 4 bases and J by 5 bases, with 13 bases between. CDR3 DNA: TGTGCCAGCAGCTACACGCCCGGAGACGAGCAGTACTTC. The encoded protein is CASSYTPGDEQYF. Filled out from reference TRBV9 and TRBJ2-7, the complete variable domain reads DSGVTQTPKHLITATGQRVTLRCSPRSGDLSVYWYQQSLDQGLQFLIQYYNGEERAKGNILERFSAQQFPDLHSELNLSSLELGDSALYFCASSYTPGDEQYFGPGTRLTVT.

The chain is built from TRBV2 and TRBJ1-2; weak D call: TRBD1 (6 bases). The germline V gene encodes CDR1 SNHLY and CDR2 FYNNEI. Deletions cut 6 bases from V and 4 bases from J, with 15 bases between. The CDR3 sequence is 14 residues long. The CDR3 is CASSQDRQVYGYTF. In DNA form, the CDR3 reads TGTGCCAGCAGCCAGGACAGACAAGTCTATGGCTACACCTTC.

This chain links TRBV28 with TRBJ2-7, with TRBD1 matching 8 bases. The junction had 6 bases not matched to a gene; V was cut back by 2 bases and J by 3 bases. Germline values: CDR1 MDHEN, CDR2 SYDVKM. This CDR3 is built from 15 residues. This CDR3 reads CASSLMAGGLYEQYF. CDR3 nucleotide sequence: TGTGCCAGCAGTTTAATGGCAGGGGGCCTCTACGAGCAGTACTTC.

The V and J genes are TRBV19 and TRBJ1-6; D unresolved. CDR1 and CDR2 (germline): LNHDA, SQIVND (reference sequence). V was cut by 5 bases and J by 6 bases, with 11 bases left in between. The CDR3 loop spans 14 amino acids. The CDR3 here is CASSRTFSNSPLHF. In nucleotides, the CDR3 is TGTGCCAGTAGTCGGACCTTCTCTAATTCACCCCTCCACTTT.

The chain combines TRBV10-3 with TRBJ2-3; the D is unclear. CDR3 size: 15 residues. V lost 10 bases to trimming and J lost 1 base, with 18 bases between them. Germline CDR1 reads ENHRY; CDR2 reads SYGVKD. The CDR3, as DNA: TGTGCCAGCGCCCCAACCAGTATTGGCACAGATACGCAGTATTTT. Protein product: CASAPTSIGTDTQYF.

The chain has TRBV4-3 and TRBJ2-1; 9 bases align to TRBD2. The CDR3 totals 18 residues. V lost 1 base to trimming and J lost 6 bases; unmatched junction nucleotides: 13. Germline-derived CDR1 and CDR2 are LGHNA and YSLEER. In DNA, the CDR3 is TGCGCCAGCAGCCAAGCCGGTCCGGCGGGAGGGCCTAGCAATGAGCAGTTCTTC. It is translated as CASSQAGPAGGPSNEQFF.

The sample holds one count of this clone. The rearrangement links TRBV28 to TRBJ1-3; tentative D call: TRBD1 (6 bases). Looked up from germline, CDR1 is MDHEN and CDR2 is SYDVKM. V lost 5 bases, J lost 5 bases, and 13 bases lay in between. This CDR3 is built from 14 residues. This chain's CDR3 is CASSPKGGRNTIYF. In nucleotides, the CDR3 is TGTGCCAGCAGTCCCAAAGGGGGGAGAAACACCATATATTTT.

J is TRBJ2-5 and V is TRBV24-1; 12 positions match TRBD2. Germline V gene lookup returns CDR1 KGHDR and CDR2 SFDVKD. This CDR3 is built from 18 residues. The junction had 7 bases not matched to a gene; V was cut back by 1 base and J by 2 bases. The CDR3 nucleotides are TGTGCCACCAGTGATTTTGCATGGACTAGCGGGAAACAAGAGACCCAGTACTTC. Translated: CATSDFAWTSGKQETQYF.

The chain carries TRBV30 and TRBJ1-1; D remains ambiguous. CDR1 and CDR2 from the germline V gene are GTSNPN and SVGIG (reference sequence). Deletions cut 0 bases from V and 0 bases from J, with 8 bases between. This CDR3 is built from 14 residues. In DNA, the CDR3 is TGTGCCTGGAGTGTACGTAGGGTGAACACTGAAGCTTTCTTT. Translation gives CAWSVRRVNTEAFF.

The V call is TRBV18, the J call TRBJ2-3, with a possible D match to TRBD2 (6 bases). This CDR3 has 15 amino acids. The V and J ends lost 0 bases and 0 bases respectively, with 7 bases between them. Germline V gives CDR1 KGHSH, CDR2 LQKENI. CDR3 protein: CASSPPGLSTDTQYF. The CDR3 DNA follows: TGTGCCAGCTCACCACCGGGACTTAGCACAGATACGCAGTATTTT. The full variable domain, in which reference TRBV18 and TRBJ2-3 provide the parts outside the CDR3, is NAGVMQNPRHLVRRRGQEARLRCSPMKGHSHVYWYRQLPEEGLKFMVYLQKENIIDESGMPKERFSAEFPKEGPSILRIQQVVRGDSAAYFCASSPPGLSTDTQYFGPGTRLTVL.

The genes are TRBV28 and TRBJ2-7; 8 positions match TRBD1. The CDR3 loop spans 13 amino acids. Per the germline V gene, CDR1 is MDHEN and CDR2 is SYDVKM. V lost 7 bases to trimming and J lost 3 bases; unmatched junction nucleotides: 5. Written as DNA, the CDR3 is TGTGCCAGCACGTCGGACAGGGACTACGAGCAGTACTTC. Residues: CASTSDRDYEQYF.

V is TRBV5-5 and J is TRBJ2-4; maybe TRBD2 (6 bases). V lost 4 bases and J 5 bases, leaving 22 bases between the germline ends. The CDR3 runs 17 residues. In germline, CDR1 is SGHKS, CDR2 YYEKEE (reference sequence). The CDR3 nucleotides read TGTGCCAGCAGCCTGGTCATCGGGACTCGCTCGCAAAACATTCAGTACTTC. Translated: CASSLVIGTRSQNIQYF.

This clone came up once. This sequence joins TRBV27 and TRBJ2-5; a weak D match, TRBD2 (6 bases). The V gene lost 3 bases and the J gene lost 6 bases, with 14 bases spanning the gap. Germline V gene lookup returns CDR1 MNHEY and CDR2 SMNVEV (reference sequence). The CDR3 covers 14 residues. The CDR3 DNA reads TGTGCCAGCAGTTTCTCGGGTGGGGGGAAGACCCAGTACTTC. Translated: CASSFSGGGKTQYF.

This chain links TRBV19 with TRBJ1-1; 8 nucleotides agree with TRBD1. The CDR3 length is 14 residues. Germline V gene data show CDR1 as LNHDA and CDR2 as SQIVND (reference sequence). J was trimmed by 4 bases and V by 3 bases; bases with no gene match: 4. CDR3 sequence: CASSIQGASTEAFF. DNA of the CDR3: TGTGCCAGTAGTATCCAGGGGGCAAGCACTGAAGCTTTCTTT.

V gene TRBV2 combines with J gene TRBJ2-3; possibly TRBD2 for D (5 bases). V was cut by 4 bases and J by 1 base, with 12 bases left in between. There are 15 residues in the CDR3. Germline V gives CDR1 SNHLY, CDR2 FYNNEI. The CDR3 is CASSVLPGGTDTQYF. In nucleotides, the CDR3 is TGTGCCAGCAGTGTACTCCCCGGGGGCACAGATACGCAGTATTTT.

The V gene is TRBV19, the J gene TRBJ2-3, with TRBD1 matching over 8 bases. There are 15 residues in the CDR3. Germline V lookup: CDR1 LNHDA, CDR2 SQIVND (reference sequence). V lost 6 bases and J lost 1; bases outside the gene matches: 6. The CDR3 DNA is TGTGCCAGTAGGTCAGGGGGCGCGGGCACAGATACGCAGTATTTT. Its translation: CASRSGGAGTDTQYF.

The chain carries TRBV10-2 and TRBJ1-1, with a possible D match to TRBD1 (6 bases). Germline CDR1 is WSHSY and CDR2 is SAAADI. The CDR3 has 13 amino acids. Trimming shortened V by 5 bases and J by 4 bases, and 11 bases separated the two germline ends. In nucleotides, the CDR3 is TGCGCCAGCAGTCAAGCCAGGGGCACTGAAGCTTTCTTT. Translating gives CASSQARGTEAFF.

CDR3 sequence (DNA): TGTGCCAGCAGCCACTTAACCCACCACGACGGGGAGCTGTTTTTT. Translated, it gives CASSHLTHHDGELFF. The rearrangement joins TRBV13 to TRBJ2-2; D call uncertain. Trimming stripped 5 bases from V and 7 bases from J, with 17 bases between. This CDR3 spans 15 amino acids. Germline V gene sequence: CDR1 PRHDT, CDR2 FYEKMQ (reference sequence). The full variable domain, completed using reference TRBV13 and TRBJ2-2, is AAGVIQSPRHLIKEKRETATLKCYPIPRHDTVYWYQQGPGQDPQFLISFYEKMQSDKGSIPDRFSAQQFSDYHSELNMSSLELGDSALYFCASSHLTHHDGELFFGEGSRLTVL.

Written as DNA, the CDR3 is TGTGCCAGCAGGCTGGGAGAGGACTATGGCTACACCTTC. It codes for CASRLGEDYGYTF. This sequence joins TRBV27 and TRBJ1-2; D not resolved. The CDR3 has 13 residues. CDR1 is MNHEY, CDR2 SMNVEV, per germline (reference sequence). V was cut by 6 bases and J by 3 bases, with 11 bases left in between.

This chain uses TRBV3-1 (or the pseudogene TRBV3-2) with TRBJ2-5, with 9 bases matching TRBD2. Trimming cost V 2 bases and J 4 bases; bases outside gene matches: 5. The CDR3 loop spans 15 amino acids. From germline, CDR1 is LGHDT and CDR2 YNNKEL (reference sequence). Written as DNA, the CDR3 is TGTGCCAGCAGCCAAACTGGAGCGGGGGGAGAGACCCAGTACTTC. It translates to CASSQTGAGGETQYF.

This clone was found a few times. The chain recombines TRBV27 with TRBJ1-5, with D unresolved. Germline CDR1 MNHEY, CDR2 SMNVEV (reference sequence). CDR3 length: 14 residues. V gave up 0 bases and J gave up 7 bases, with 10 bases separating them. The CDR3 nucleotides are TGTGCCAGCAGTTTATCTCCCGGTTGGCAGCCCCAGCATTTT. Its translation: CASSLSPGWQPQHF.